The 16 T cell receptor beta chains presented below share a single source sample, sequenced in a study of shared clonotypes between healthy human individuals. Measured with immunoSEQ multiplex PCR; TCRdb has only the in-frame clones, and not every one. The data contain more than 2,000,000 clones, more than 90% of them singletons. Sequencing was performed on naive CD4+ T cells sorted from blood. Noted subset: CD45RA+ positively selected. All receptors derive from a man between 18 and 29 years old in good health.

This sequence joins TRBV6-5 and TRBJ2-5, with 8 bases identical to TRBD1. The CDR3 runs to 15 residues. The V gene's germline CDR1 is MNHEY and CDR2 SVGAGI. V was pared by 6 bases and J by 5 bases, with 11 bases of the junction left unmatched. The CDR3 region is CASSSDRGTWETQYF. DNA for the CDR3: TGTGCCAGCAGCAGCGACAGGGGTACTTGGGAGACCCAGTACTTC.

This clone turned up a few times. The chain recombines TRBV18 with TRBJ2-7, with 9 bases aligning to TRBD1. Germline trimming cut 6 bases from V and 2 bases from J; bases unmatched to any gene: 8. Germline V gene lookup returns CDR1 KGHSH and CDR2 LQKENI. The CDR3 covers 15 residues. CDR3 DNA: TGTGCCAGCTCCCCCGGGACAGGGTACGCCTACGAGCAGTACTTC. It is translated as CASSPGTGYAYEQYF.

The chain is built from TRBV10-2 and TRBJ2-7; TRBD2 agrees at 9 bases. This CDR3 comprises 15 residues. Trimming at V came to 3 bases and at J to 6 bases, leaving 9 bases not matched to a gene. Germline CDR1 WSHSY, CDR2 SAAADI. CDR3 sequence (DNA): TGCGCCAGCAGTGAAGCGGGGGGCTGGCGGGGCGAGCAGTACTTC. Protein product: CASSEAGGWRGEQYF.

V usage is TRBV28 and J usage is TRBJ1-2; 7 bases fit TRBD1. In germline, CDR1 is MDHEN, CDR2 SYDVKM. This CDR3 is 12 amino acids long. V was pared by 8 bases and J by 5 bases, with 5 bases of the junction left unmatched. CDR3 in DNA: TGTGCCAGCCAGACAGGGCAATATGGCTACACCTTC. Translating gives CASQTGQYGYTF.

The chain employs TRBV4-1 and TRBJ2-3, with D possibly matching TRBD2 (5 bases). V was shortened by 0 bases and J by 0 bases, with 7 bases between the two germline ends. The CDR3 runs 15 residues. Germline V gene lookup returns CDR1 MGHRA and CDR2 YSYEKL. The CDR3 loop is CASSQDGLSTDTQYF. In DNA, the CDR3 is TGCGCCAGCAGCCAAGACGGACTCAGCACAGATACGCAGTATTTT.

This clone has only a few counts. V usage is TRBV10-3 and J usage is TRBJ1-1; a weak D match, TRBD1 (6 bases). The V end was cut by 6 bases, the J end by 0 bases, with 14 bases between. The CDR3 length is 15 residues. The germline CDR1 and CDR2 sequences are ENHRY and SYGVKD. The CDR3 DNA reads as TGTGCCATCAGGGACAGCGCAATTCTGAACACTGAAGCTTTCTTT. Translation: CAIRDSAILNTEAFF.

This rearrangement joins TRBV28 to TRBJ2-7; 12 bases line up with TRBD1. Trimming removed 5 bases from V and 6 bases from J; junction bases left unmatched: 20. From germline, CDR1 is MDHEN and CDR2 SYDVKM. The CDR3 is 19 residues long. CDR3 sequence: CASSPYGTGGGSFRIEQYF. CDR3 nucleotides: TGTGCCAGCAGTCCTTACGGGACAGGGGGCGGATCATTTAGGATCGAGCAGTACTTC.

The chain has TRBV28 and TRBJ2-7; TRBD1 aligns across 9 bases. Looked up from germline, CDR1 is MDHEN and CDR2 is SYDVKM. The CDR3 runs 14 residues. Germline trimming cut 5 bases from V and 12 bases from J; bases unmatched to any gene: 14. The CDR3: CASSPGQGKSSVYF. The CDR3, as DNA: TGTGCCAGCAGTCCGGGACAGGGTAAATCTTCAGTGTACTTC. Filled out from reference TRBV28 and TRBJ2-7, the complete variable domain reads DVKVTQSSRYLVKRTGEKVFLECVQDMDHENMFWYRQDPGLGLRLIYFSYDVKMKEKGDIPEGYSVSREKKERFSLILESASTNQTSMYLCASSPGQGKSSVYFGPGTRLTVT.

In this sample, this clone turned up once. Other DNA sequences in this sample translate to the same CDR3. This chain joins TRBV6-5 and TRBJ2-7; 7 bases line up with TRBD2. The germline gives CDR1 MNHEY, CDR2 SVGAGI. This CDR3 is 14 amino acids long. The V gene end was trimmed by 5 bases and the J gene end by 2 bases; junction bases not matched to a gene: 6. This CDR3 is CASSRGGAAYEQYF. The CDR3 DNA sequence: TGTGCCAGCAGTCGCGGGGGAGCAGCCTACGAGCAGTACTTC.

In the case of this clone: This CDR3 is also generated by other DNA sequences in the sample. The rearrangement uses TRBV7-3 and TRBJ2-5; D is undetermined. Trimming cost V 4 bases and J 4 bases, with 10 bases left between them. Looked up from germline, CDR1 is SGHTA and CDR2 is FQGTGA. CDR3 length: 13 residues. In DNA form, the CDR3 reads TGTGCCAGCAGCTCATCCGGCGGAGAGACCCAGTACTTC. Protein: CASSSSGGETQYF.

This chain uses TRBV6-4 with TRBJ2-1; D gene ambiguous. The V end was cut by 1 base, the J end by 8 bases, with 15 bases between. The CDR3 is 15 amino acids. Germline V CDR1 and CDR2: MRHNA, SNTAGT. The CDR3: CASSDFGRQRDEQFF. As DNA, the CDR3 is TGTGCCAGCAGTGACTTCGGACGCCAAAGGGATGAGCAGTTCTTC.

This clone turned up a few times. The CDR3 spells CASSLGTLTDQPQHF. DNA for the CDR3: TGTGCCAGCTCACTCGGGACTCTAACGGATCAGCCCCAGCATTTT. The rearrangement links TRBV18 to TRBJ1-5; D might be TRBD1 (5 bases). Looked up from germline, CDR1 is KGHSH and CDR2 is LQKENI. This CDR3 has 15 residues. Trimming cost V 4 bases and J 5 bases, with 15 bases left between them.

The count of this clone is one. The rearrangement uses TRBV4-2 and TRBJ2-6; 9 bases match TRBD1. Germline assignment: CDR1 LGHNA and CDR2 YNFKEQ. The CDR3 runs 18 residues. Trimming took 2 bases from V and 2 from J; bases not matched to a gene: 7. CDR3 sequence: CASSQSGQGSTGANVLTF. CDR3 coding DNA: TGTGCCAGCAGCCAATCTGGACAGGGGAGTACTGGGGCCAACGTCCTGACTTTC.

The rearrangement uses TRBV18 and TRBJ2-5; D remains unclear. The V gene's germline CDR1 is KGHSH and CDR2 LQKENI. The CDR3 spans 15 residues. Between the trimmed V and J ends, which lost 1 base and 5 bases, there was a span of 14 bases. The CDR3 bases are TGTGCCAGCTCACCACTATTGGGAACTCTGGAGACCCAGTACTTC. Protein sequence: CASSPLLGTLETQYF.

V and J are TRBV15 and TRBJ2-7; weak D call: TRBD2 (5 bases). The V end lost 3 bases, the J end lost 1 base, and 13 bases lay between the germline ends. The CDR3 is made up of 15 amino acids. Looked up from germline, CDR1 is LNHNV and CDR2 is YYDKDF (reference sequence). The CDR3 DNA follows: TGTGCCACCAGCAGCCCACCCGGGGAATCCTACGAGCAGTACTTC. Amino acids: CATSSPPGESYEQYF.

V is TRBV11-2 and J is TRBJ1-3; no reliable D call. The CDR3 has 12 amino acids. Germline V gene sequence: CDR1 SGHAT, CDR2 FQNNGV. The CDR3 loop reads CAVPRSGNTIYF. CDR3 nucleotides: TGTGCAGTTCCCAGATCTGGAAACACCATATATTTT.